This TCR beta chain was captured in a study of shared clonotypes between healthy human individuals (dated by TCRdb to about 2020). Some background on the complete study: The cohort included a few men and a couple of women between 18 and 49 years of age. Per donor, three plates each were used for CD4 naive and CD4 memory, two for CD8 naive, and one for CD8 memory. Blood TCR repertoires of roughly 5 healthy adults were deeply sequenced to estimate repertoire size and the extent of clonotype sharing between individuals. To increase sequencing depth and limit assay-specific biases, TCR repertoire library preparation and sequencing were carried out by different laboratories using diverse techniques. Per donor, leukapheresis produced somewhere between about 0.85 and 9.5 billion PBMCs. Results and caveats for the whole study, not just this receptor: The small number of donors limited the genetic and exposure-history diversity represented. Naive subsets generally had larger estimated clonotype richness than memory subsets. Incomplete sequencing was indicated by rarefaction of sorted-subset datasets, despite the large sequencing depth. Pairwise subsampling indicated that sequencing depth was expected to affect the degree of clonotype sharing among donors. When a few donors were compared, the shared fraction of clonotypes was roughly 5% for naive CD4, around 4% for naive CD8, about 2.4% for memory CD4, and roughly 0.43% for memory CD8. Compared with non-shared clonotypes, the clonotypes found in all four sorted-subset donors had higher generation probabilities. Sampling was restricted to blood, and TCR repertoires in tissue are likely to differ from TCR repertoires in blood.

The donors were healthy, HIV-negative adults with no recently reported acute infections or vaccinations. Only Caucasian adults living in Nashville, Tennessee, USA were represented among the donors. CD4+ T cells were enriched by magnetic negative selection, after which naive cells were positively selected on CD45RA and the negative fraction was taken as the memory subset. Blood was collected by leukapheresis, and PBMCs were isolated by Ficoll-Histopaque density gradient centrifugation and then cryopreserved in liquid nitrogen vapor phase. Analytical flow cytometry was used to check the purity and quantity of every magnetically sorted T cell population. Genomic DNA was isolated from every sorted fraction and measured by UV absorbance on a Nanodrop 2000c. Concerning this clone: Its recognized antigen is unknown. Base-call qualities are not available, and no considerably larger clone is one nucleotide away.

Trimming removed 3 bases from V and 4 bases from J; the gene matches leave 3 bases unexplained. The CDR3 starts with the cysteine, ends with the phenylalanine, and has 14 residues. CDR3 DNA only is kept here, 42 bases in frame from base 1. Based on the germline V gene (reference sequence), the CDR1 and CDR2 sequences are SGHNT and YYREEE. Using the deep immunoSEQ assay, multiplex PCR amplified TCR CDR3 regions from genomic DNA. Extracted genomic DNA from each cell subset was spread evenly across all wells of several immunoSEQ 96-well plates, with each plate serving as a replicate. For sorted subsets, around 0.2 ug genomic DNA, equal to tens of thousands of T cell genomes, was loaded into each replicate PCR. Purified libraries were measured with a Qubit 3.0 fluorometer, size-checked on a Bioanalyzer 2100, and measured again with the KAPA Library Quantification kit. A separate single-read 150-cycle Illumina NextSeq 550 flow cell was used to sequence each immunoSEQ 96-well plate. The original pipeline was this. Because only junctional sequences without quality scores were contained in the immunoSEQ output, filtering matching that applied to full-length reads could not be performed. To assign V/J genes and CDR3, sequences were annotated against IMGT germline references using PyIR, a Python wrapper for IgBLAST v1.9. Any read was removed if the V/J assignment was weak (E-value above 1e-6), the CDR3 was missing, or the read contained stop codons, out-of-frame junctions, or ambiguous translated residues. V3J clonotypes were defined by identical inferred V gene, J gene, and CDR3 amino acid sequence. Percentage overlap between repertoires was calculated by dividing the number of shared unique clonotypes by the size of the smaller repertoire. Richness of each repertoire was evaluated using RTK rarefaction, the Chao1 estimator, and Recon v2.1 estimates of unobserved clonotypes. OLGA was used to compute generation probabilities for all TCRbeta clonotypes that the gDNA method yielded from four donors. The clones in this table, taken by TCRdb from immuneACCESS, are in-frame only. Not every clone is retained; where verified, under half of the shortfall comes from an unresolved V gene, and the cause of the rest is unknown. V and J calls and clone size are given by that table; D and trimming were obtained from the DNA. The sample table lists some 2,500,000 clones, around 93% of them with a count of one. The top ten hold around 0.38% of the sample.

Input material: naive CD4+ T cells from PBMCs. The sample's cell subset or site label, decoded: CD45RA+ positively selected. The TCR originated in a man younger than 35 in good health. Some clones in this sample may be carry-over from other donors' samples. The chain uses TRBV5-4 and TRBJ2-1; the central 8 bases match TRBD2. The CDR3 protein is CASSSLAAYNEQFF. The DNA sequence is TGTGCCAGCAGCTCACTAGCGGCATACAATGAGCAGTTCTTC.